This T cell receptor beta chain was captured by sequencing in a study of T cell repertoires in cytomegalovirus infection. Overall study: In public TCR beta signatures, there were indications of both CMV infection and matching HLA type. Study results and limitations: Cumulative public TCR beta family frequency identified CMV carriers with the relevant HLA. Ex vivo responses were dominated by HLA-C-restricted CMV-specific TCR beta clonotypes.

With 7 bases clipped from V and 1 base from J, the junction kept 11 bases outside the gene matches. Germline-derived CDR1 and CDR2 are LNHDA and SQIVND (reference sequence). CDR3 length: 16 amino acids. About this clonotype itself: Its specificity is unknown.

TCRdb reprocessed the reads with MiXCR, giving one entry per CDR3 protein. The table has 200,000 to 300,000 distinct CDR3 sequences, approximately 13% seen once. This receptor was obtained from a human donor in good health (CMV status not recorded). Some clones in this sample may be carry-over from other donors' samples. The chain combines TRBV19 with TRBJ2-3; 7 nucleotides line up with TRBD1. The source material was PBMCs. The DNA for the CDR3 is TGTGCCAGTAAAAGAACAGGGGAATCCGGCACAGATACGCAGTATTTT. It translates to CASKRTGESGTDTQYF.